Reported below is one TCR beta chain. Its antigen is currently not known. Nothing much larger sits one base from this clone, and base qualities are not available. V sheds 8 bases and J sheds 0 bases, leaving 10 bases between their ends. The CDR3 covers 13 residues, taking in both the cysteine and the phenylalanine. The retained sequence is limited to the CDR3, 39 bases, with the frame set at the first base. Looking up the germline V gene yields CDR1 MNHEY and CDR2 SVGAGI. The sample belongs to a study of blood T cell repertoires in COVID-19 (dated by TCRdb to about 2020). About the study as a whole: Samples from collaborators originated in the United States, Italy and Spain and spanned both the acute and convalescent phases of COVID-19. The sample metadata nearly always contained a de-identified subject ID, COVID-19 status, age in years and sex. The prospective study material was composed of cDNA or gDNA derived from T cells, B-cell-depleted T cells, or PBMCs. Where HLA class I and class II types were available, the types were taken from metadata supplied by the sample provider, not from assay-based typing. A freely available public database, intended as a resource for researchers studying the immune response to SARS-CoV-2, is where the repertoires were released. The dataset comprised deeply sampled blood TCRbeta repertoires from subjects exposed to, actively infected with, or recovered from COVID-19. The samples were drawn from two sources: the first 160 participants of the ongoing ImmuneRACE study, and 1,000 to 1,500 subjects contributed by 6 global collaborators. Results the study describes overall, beyond this receptor: The amount of clinical and demographic metadata varied by source and participant and was provided uncurated.

Collaborating institutions collected whole blood in K2EDTA tubes following their own protocols. Collaborator samples were shipped for TCRbeta analysis as frozen whole blood, isolated PBMCs, or DNA extracted from either sample type. The immunoSEQ Assay, a bias-controlled multiplex PCR, was used to amplify TCRbeta CDR3 regions from genomic DNA. In the paper's pipeline: The number of nucleated cells in each sample was estimated by amplification of reference gene primers within the assay. To quantify the absolute abundance of each unique TCRbeta CDR3 rearrangement, sequence reads were collapsed and filtered. For each sample, productive Simpson clonality was calculated as the square root of Simpson's diversity index over productive rearrangements. The clones in this table, taken by TCRdb from immuneACCESS, are in-frame only. Not every clone is retained; where verified, under half of the shortfall comes from an unresolved V gene, and the cause of the rest is unknown. D and trimming come from the DNA, and the V and J calls and clone size come from that table. Counted in this sample were approximately 400,000 clones; roughly 77% of them appeared once. The ten biggest clones cover about 1.2% of the sample.

Recombination joined TRBV6-5 with TRBJ1-2, with the D gene not confidently named. Source material: peripheral blood. This clonotype originated in a human donor with acute or convalescent COVID-19. The donor label of this sample is uncertain. In nucleotides, the sequence is TGTGCCAGCTCGCGTGAGACTAACTATGGCTACACCTTC. It encodes CASSRETNYGYTF.